This TCR beta chain was identified in a study of a mutant IDH1 vaccine in newly diagnosed glioma. Turning to the study itself: Vaccinations were initiated 4-6 weeks following radiotherapy alone, or were given together with temozolomide cycles. Most patients had received both radiotherapy and temozolomide, the prior options being radiotherapy, temozolomide, or both.

Here immunoSEQ multiplex PCR was the method, and the copy in TCRdb shows in-frame clones only, minus some. The repertoire holds over 65,000 clones, with approximately 88% as singletons. Deletions cut 0 bases from V and 7 bases from J, with 11 bases between. This CDR3 spans 15 amino acids. From germline, CDR1 is SGHRS and CDR2 YFSETQ. Regarding time point: week 35, safety follow-up. In every dose of vaccine, 300 ug of mutant IDH1 20-mer peptide was given alongside topical imiquimod. Study-level results: Of all patients, about 93% showed vaccine-induced immune responses.

Worth noting for this clone: Antigen unknown.

The chain is built from TRBV5-1 and TRBJ1-6; the D is unclear. This specimen consisted of PBMCs, obtained from a glioma patient whose treatment included an IDH1 peptide vaccine. The receptor comes from a young man with glioma. The CDR3 loop is CASSLGGITNSPLHF. The CDR3 bases are TGCGCCAGCAGCTTGGGAGGGATAACCAATTCACCCCTCCACTTT. Together with reference TRBV5-1 and TRBJ1-6, the CDR3 gives the full variable domain: KAGVTQTPRYLIKTRGQQVTLSCSPISGHRSVSWYQQTPGQGLQFLFEYFSETQRNKGNFPGRFSGRQFSNSRSEMNVSTLELGDSALYLCASSLGGITNSPLHFGNGTRLTVT.